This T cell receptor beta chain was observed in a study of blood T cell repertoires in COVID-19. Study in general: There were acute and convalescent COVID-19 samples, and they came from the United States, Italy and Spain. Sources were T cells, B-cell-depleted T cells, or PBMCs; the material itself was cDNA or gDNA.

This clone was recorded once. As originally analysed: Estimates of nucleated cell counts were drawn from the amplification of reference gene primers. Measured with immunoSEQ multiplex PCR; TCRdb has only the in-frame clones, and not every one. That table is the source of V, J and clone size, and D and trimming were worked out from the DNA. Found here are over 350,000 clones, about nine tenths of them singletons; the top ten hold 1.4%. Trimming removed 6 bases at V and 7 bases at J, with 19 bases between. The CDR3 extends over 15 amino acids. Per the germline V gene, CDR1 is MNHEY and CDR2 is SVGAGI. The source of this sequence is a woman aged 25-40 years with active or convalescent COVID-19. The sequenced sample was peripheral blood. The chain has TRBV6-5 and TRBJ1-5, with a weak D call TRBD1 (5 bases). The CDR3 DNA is TGTGCCAGCAGCCCATCCCTCGGGGGTCGCCAGCCCCAGCATTTT. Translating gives CASSPSLGGRQPQHF.